This T cell receptor beta chain was found in a study of human T cells and chemical hapten exposure (dated by TCRdb to the early 2020s). Notes on the research overall: For sensitization, 2% DPC in acetone was applied to a 2 cm by 2 cm area of upper inner arm skin. Weekly therapeutic DPC doses were additionally applied to the scalp of patients throughout the roughly 23-week study period. Patch testing on the upper back used Finn chambers containing 0.01% DPC, with scoring done after 6 days according to International Contact Dermatitis Research Group standards. Alopecia areata with under or over 50% scalp involvement, alopecia totalis and alopecia universalis were represented in the patient cohort, which was mostly female. Libraries were pooled for sequencing, and per-sample TCR yields varied mainly because of small differences in library volumes within the pool. This study followed changes in the peripheral blood TCR repertoire in vivo during primary and secondary sensitization of alopecia patients to the hapten diphenylcyclopropenone (DPC). Blood samples were taken from patients before sensitization (week 0) and at 2, 6 and about 24 weeks after DPC sensitization. Approximately 28 alopecia patients gave blood for TCR sequencing at one to four time points (pre-sensitization, 2, 6 and 24 weeks). General study outcomes and caveats: After repeated subsampling, the strength of the expansion versus patch-test correlation and the threshold at which it became significant changed. Compared with pre-sensitization or healthy control sets, expanded TCRs formed significantly more large CDR3 similarity clusters, which is consistent with antigen-driven responses. A positive correlation was found between the number of PT1 expanded TCRs and patch test score, with significance reached at thresholds 8, 16 and 32 but not 4. All patients had alopecia, a presumed autoimmune disease, so their immune response might differ from that of healthy individuals. No change with DPC sensitization was found in the number of TCRs above 1 in 1000 frequency, and no evidence of global repertoire structure alterations was found.

V loses 1 base of germline sequence and J loses 0 bases, and the interval between the two ends is 7 bases. The CDR3 contains 14 residues, cysteine and phenylalanine counted. The CDR3 DNA has 42 bases and is translated from base 1. From a lookup of the germline V gene (reference sequence), CDR1 and CDR2 are GTSNPN and SVGIG. The library was generated by RACE. Data came from a NextSeq 500. During library preparation, unique molecular identifiers were attached to individual cDNA molecules so that TCRs could be counted in a quantitative, reproducible way. For every blood RNA sample, sequencing covered both the TCR alpha and TCR beta chains. The paper's data handling went like this. A median of about 87,000 TCRs per sample was observed, with a range of roughly 23,224 to 750,000. V, J and CDR3 annotation of the TCR reads was carried out using the Decombinator software suite. For the PS versus PT1 abundance plots, all samples were subsampled to the same number of TCRs (28,000). TCRs were defined as expanded if absent before sensitization and observed at least eight times at the 2-week time point. TCRdb redid the processing of the public reads, applying fastp at Q25 and MiXCR, and retained in-frame beta chains. For every CDR3 protein sequence, its rows merge into one entry that carries the most common genes and DNA. The V and J calls, along with clone size, are taken from TCRdb and not from the paper's own processing. The sample yields 150,000 to 200,000 distinct CDR3 sequences; nearly 30% were counted once. The ten largest clones take up nearly 3% of the sample.

Interpreted using the paper, the time point label stands for: pre-sensitization, week 0. This specimen's treatment or condition label, interpreted: therapeutic diphenylcyclopropenone sensitization with weekly scalp DPC. At each patch-test visit, blood was drawn before the patch test was applied. Eligible patients were aged 18 to 70, diagnosed with alopecia, deemed suitable for DPC therapy, and excluded if pregnant. Total RNA was extracted from unfractionated whole blood collected in Tempus Blood RNA tubes. For this clonotype: What antigen it recognizes has not been identified. No qualities accompany the bases; no much larger clone lies one base away.

The V gene is TRBV30 and the J gene is TRBJ2-1; too little of a D gene remains to name it. This clonotype was obtained from a woman aged 25-40 years with alopecia areata. Some clones in this sample may be carry-over from other donors' samples. The sample in question was whole blood, obtained in connection with sensitization to the hapten diphenylcyclopropenone (DPC). Read as DNA, the sequence is TGTGCCTGGAGTGCCTCGGCCTCCTACAATGAGCAGTTCTTC. This sequence encodes CAWSASASYNEQFF.